What follows are 24 T cell receptor beta chains derived from one specimen sequenced in a study of beta chain features in type 1 diabetes. Study-wide results and caveats: Moderately but significantly shorter TCRB CDR3s were found in Type 1 diabetes patients in all four CD4+ subsets.

As every portion of the isolated RNA was reverse transcribed, the sequencing read expressed TCRB transcripts. Here immunoSEQ multiplex PCR was the method, and the copy in TCRdb shows in-frame clones only, minus some. The table includes about 150,000 clones, about 13% detected once. Their specific antigens are unknown. Input material: central memory CD4+ T cells from blood. All receptors come from a man between 18 and 29 years old with type 1 diabetes.

The chain joins TRBV19 to TRBJ2-7; the D gene is possibly TRBD1 (5 bases). The CDR3 length is 12 residues. V gave up 5 bases and J gave up 3 bases, with 8 bases separating them. The germline CDR1 and CDR2 sequences are LNHDA and SQIVND (reference sequence). CDR3 in amino acids: CASSGQGYEQYF. In DNA form, the CDR3 reads TGTGCCAGTAGTGGCCAGGGCTACGAGCAGTACTTC.

The gene calls are TRBV29-1 and TRBJ2-6, with no clear D. The V gene lost 0 bases and the J gene lost 1 base, with 4 bases spanning the gap. Germline values: CDR1 SQVTM, CDR2 ANQGSEA. The CDR3 runs to 14 residues. As DNA, the CDR3 is TGCAGCGTTGAAGAGCAGTCTGGGGCCAACGTCCTGACTTTC. Translation gives CSVEEQSGANVLTF.

This clone turned up a few times. The J gene is TRBJ2-7, the V gene TRBV11-3; weak D call: TRBD1 (6 bases). Trimming stripped 3 bases from V and 6 bases from J, with 15 bases between. Germline V gene lookup returns CDR1 SGHNT and CDR2 YENEEA. This CDR3 region has 14 residues. The CDR3 nucleotides are TGTGCCAGCAGCTTTTCAGGGGAATTGAGCGAGCAGTACTTC. It specifies CASSFSGELSEQYF.

This clone was detected a few times. The rearrangement joins TRBV9 to TRBJ2-5, with D unclear. V lost 2 bases, J lost 1 base, and 9 bases lay in between. Per germline, CDR1 SGDLS and CDR2 YYNGEE. The CDR3 loop spans 14 amino acids. CDR3 coding DNA: TGTGCCAGCAGCGTGTCCGGCAGCCAAGAGACCCAGTACTTC. It yields the protein CASSVSGSQETQYF.

This chain joins TRBV18 and TRBJ2-7; tentatively, D is TRBD2 (5 bases). This CDR3 has 15 amino acids. The V gene's germline CDR1 is KGHSH and CDR2 LQKENI. Between the trimmed V and J ends, which lost 2 bases and 3 bases, there was a span of 14 bases. CDR3 DNA sequence: TGTGCCAGCTCACCATTTCGGGGAATTGGCTACGAGCAGTACTTC. This codes for CASSPFRGIGYEQYF.

The chain has TRBV11-3 and TRBJ1-2; weak D call: TRBD1 (5 bases). The V gene's germline CDR1 is SGHNT and CDR2 YENEEA. This CDR3 is built from 11 residues. V lost 6 bases, J lost 7 bases, and 9 bases lay in between. CDR3 protein: CASSLGLGYTF. CDR3 in DNA: TGTGCCAGCAGTTTGGGGCTTGGCTACACCTTC.

V and J are TRBV18 and TRBJ2-1; D unresolved. The CDR3 loop spans 14 amino acids. Germline CDR1 and CDR2: KGHSH and LQKENI. V shed 2 bases and J shed 3 bases, with 8 bases lying between them. CDR3 sequence: CASSPTTYYNEQFF. CDR3 sequence (DNA): TGTGCCAGCTCACCAACGACGTACTACAATGAGCAGTTCTTC. The full variable domain, its missing parts supplied by reference TRBV18 and TRBJ2-1, is NAGVMQNPRHLVRRRGQEARLRCSPMKGHSHVYWYRQLPEEGLKFMVYLQKENIIDESGMPKERFSAEFPKEGPSILRIQQVVRGDSAAYFCASSPTTYYNEQFFGPGTRLTVL.

This clone turned up a few times. The genes are TRBV5-1 and TRBJ2-5; no clear D gene. V was trimmed by 4 bases and J by 1 base, leaving 8 bases between them. This CDR3 is built from 13 residues. Germline-derived CDR1 and CDR2 are SGHRS and YFSETQ. The CDR3, as DNA: TGCGCCAGCAGCCCCGCTACCCAAGAGACCCAGTACTTC. Translated: CASSPATQETQYF.

There are a few counts of this clone. The V and J genes are TRBV30 and TRBJ1-1, with D perhaps TRBD1 (5 bases). The ends were cut back, 2 bases at V and 2 bases at J, with 12 bases in the middle. The CDR3 is 14 residues long. Germline-derived CDR1 and CDR2 are GTSNPN and SVGIG (reference sequence). Here the CDR3 reads CAWSSGTVNTEAFF. The DNA of the CDR3 is TGTGCCTGGAGTTCCGGGACGGTCAACACTGAAGCTTTCTTT.

The rearrangement joins TRBV2 to TRBJ2-5; a weak D match, TRBD2 (5 bases). Germline V gives CDR1 SNHLY, CDR2 FYNNEI. The CDR3 is made up of 12 amino acids. Trimming cost V 6 bases and J 5 bases, with 10 bases left between them. The DNA for the CDR3 is TGTGCCAGCAGGGCTAGCTCGGAGACCCAGTACTTC. It specifies CASRASSETQYF. The full variable domain, completed using reference TRBV2 and TRBJ2-5, is EPEVTQTPSHQVTQMGQEVILRCVPISNHLYFYWYRQILGQKVEFLVSFYNNEISEKSEIFDDQFSVERPDGSNFTLKIRSTKLEDSAMYFCASRASSETQYFGPGTRLLVL.

This clone occurred once. The rearrangement uses TRBV18 and TRBJ1-2, with D tentatively TRBD1 (6 bases). This CDR3 has 17 amino acids. The ends were cut back, 3 bases at V and 3 bases at J, with 20 bases in the middle. Germline V gene data show CDR1 as KGHSH and CDR2 as LQKENI. CDR3 region: CASSPTNPGAQDYGYTF. CDR3 nucleotide sequence: TGTGCCAGCTCACCCACAAACCCGGGGGCCCAGGACTATGGCTACACCTTC.

The gene calls are TRBV29-1 and TRBJ2-4; 12 bases align to TRBD1. The V segment lost 3 bases and the J segment 9 bases; nucleotides outside the gene matches: 6. This CDR3 is 14 amino acids long. Germline CDR1 and CDR2: SQVTM and ANQGSEA. CDR3 sequence (DNA): TGCAGCGTTGAGGGGACAGGGGGCGTCGTCATTCAGTACTTC. Its translation: CSVEGTGGVVIQYF.

The chain links TRBV10-3 to TRBJ1-4; the D gene is possibly TRBD1 (6 bases). The CDR3 runs to 12 residues. Trimming left V 10 bases short and J 8 bases short, with 14 bases between. The germline gives CDR1 ENHRY, CDR2 SYGVKD. The CDR3 DNA is TGTGCCACACGGGACACCAGGGAAAAACTGTTTTTT. Translating it yields CATRDTREKLFF.

J is TRBJ2-3 and V is TRBV5-1; possibly TRBD1 or TRBD2 for D (5 bases each). Trimming removed 0 bases at V and 0 bases at J, with 11 bases between. This CDR3 region has 16 residues. The germline CDR1 and CDR2 sequences are SGHRS and YFSETQ. DNA for the CDR3: TGCGCCAGCAGCTTGGCCGGCAGGGAGAGCACAGATACGCAGTATTTT. Translated: CASSLAGRESTDTQYF.

The chain couples TRBV5-1 to TRBJ2-4; no clear D gene. Trimming removed 0 bases from V and 4 bases from J, with 11 bases in between. Germline CDR1 and CDR2: SGHRS and YFSETQ. This CDR3 has 15 amino acids. The CDR3 coding sequence is TGCGCCAGCAGCTTGGTGGCAGACCCAAAAAACATTCAGTACTTC. As protein: CASSLVADPKNIQYF.

The chain carries TRBV7-9 and TRBJ1-2; D is perhaps TRBD1 (6 bases). V lost 3 bases and J lost 4, with 9 bases in between. The CDR3 sequence is 13 residues long. Germline V gives CDR1 SEHNR, CDR2 FQNEAQ (reference sequence). CDR3 sequence: CASSFQGPYGYTF. Written as DNA, the CDR3 is TGTGCCAGCAGCTTTCAGGGGCCCTATGGCTACACCTTC.

The chain employs TRBV10-3 and TRBJ1-1; TRBD1 agrees at 9 bases. Germline assignment: CDR1 ENHRY and CDR2 SYGVKD. Trimming at V came to 2 bases and at J to 2 bases, leaving 3 bases not matched to a gene. The CDR3 spans 15 residues. In DNA form, the CDR3 reads TGTGCCATCAGTGAGACAGGGGGCGTAAACACTGAAGCTTTCTTT. Its protein is CAISETGGVNTEAFF.

This chain links TRBV14 with TRBJ1-1; 8 bases are shared with TRBD1. Germline V gives CDR1 SGHDN, CDR2 FVKESK. CDR3 length: 16 residues. V was pared by 0 bases and J by 4 bases, with 7 bases of the junction left unmatched. The CDR3 DNA follows: TGTGCCAGCAGCCAAGAATTGGCAGGGGGCTTCACTGAAGCTTTCTTT. It translates to CASSQELAGGFTEAFF.

This clone was seen a handful of times. J is TRBJ2-3 and V is TRBV6-1; tentatively, D is TRBD2 (6 bases). V lost 1 base to trimming and J lost 6 bases, with 20 bases between them. This CDR3 has 17 amino acids. In germline, CDR1 is MNHNS, CDR2 SASEGT. The CDR3 DNA reads TGTGCCAGCAGTGAAGGGTTAGGGACTGGCGGAATCGATACGCAGTATTTT. Its translation: CASSEGLGTGGIDTQYF.

This clone was recorded a few times. This chain uses TRBV6-6 with TRBJ2-1, with D unresolved. The V end was cut by 6 bases, the J end by 6 bases, with 6 bases between. The V gene's germline CDR1 is MNHNY and CDR2 SVGAGI (reference sequence). This CDR3 comprises 11 residues. The CDR3 DNA is TGTGCCAGCAGCACTATCAATGAGCAGTTCTTC. It specifies CASSTINEQFF.

Only a few counts were recorded for this clone. The V call is TRBV10-3, the J call TRBJ1-5; 7 positions match TRBD1. CDR1 is ENHRY, CDR2 SYGVKD, per germline. Unmatched junction bases numbered 3, after V lost 0 bases and J lost 1 base. There are 16 residues in the CDR3. The DNA for the CDR3 is TGTGCCATCAGTGAGTCGGAGACAGGGAGCAATCAGCCCCAGCATTTT. It codes for CAISESETGSNQPQHF.

V and J are TRBV10-3 and TRBJ2-3, with 11 bases lining up with TRBD1. Unmatched junction bases numbered 6, after V lost 6 bases and J lost 4 bases. CDR1 ENHRY and CDR2 SYGVKD come from the germline V gene. The CDR3 has 15 amino acids. This CDR3 is CAISPGQGVADTQYF. CDR3 DNA sequence: TGTGCCATCAGCCCGGGACAGGGGGTCGCAGATACGCAGTATTTT.

This chain uses TRBV7-3 with TRBJ2-4; the D gene is possibly TRBD2 (6 bases). The germline gives CDR1 SGHTA, CDR2 FQGTGA. The V and J ends lost 5 bases and 2 bases respectively, with 13 bases between them. This CDR3 has 15 residues. Written as DNA, the CDR3 is TGTGCCAGCAGCAGAGCGGGCGGGACCAAAAACATTCAGTACTTC. It codes for CASSRAGGTKNIQYF.

This clone was picked up a small number of times. The V gene is TRBV11-2, the J gene TRBJ2-5; D remains unclear. V was trimmed by 1 base and J by 1 base, leaving 10 bases between them. CDR1 and CDR2 from the germline V gene are SGHAT and FQNNGV. The CDR3 runs to 15 residues. The CDR3 region has the DNA TGTGCCAGCAGCTTAGGTCCCCGCAGCCAAGAGACCCAGTACTTC. Amino acids: CASSLGPRSQETQYF. Variable domain in full (rest from reference TRBV11-2 and TRBJ2-5): EAGVAQSPRYKIIEKRQSVAFWCNPISGHATLYWYQQILGQGPKLLIQFQNNGVVDDSQLPKDRFSAERLKGVDSTLKIQPAKLEDSAVYLCASSLGPRSQETQYFGPGTRLLVL.